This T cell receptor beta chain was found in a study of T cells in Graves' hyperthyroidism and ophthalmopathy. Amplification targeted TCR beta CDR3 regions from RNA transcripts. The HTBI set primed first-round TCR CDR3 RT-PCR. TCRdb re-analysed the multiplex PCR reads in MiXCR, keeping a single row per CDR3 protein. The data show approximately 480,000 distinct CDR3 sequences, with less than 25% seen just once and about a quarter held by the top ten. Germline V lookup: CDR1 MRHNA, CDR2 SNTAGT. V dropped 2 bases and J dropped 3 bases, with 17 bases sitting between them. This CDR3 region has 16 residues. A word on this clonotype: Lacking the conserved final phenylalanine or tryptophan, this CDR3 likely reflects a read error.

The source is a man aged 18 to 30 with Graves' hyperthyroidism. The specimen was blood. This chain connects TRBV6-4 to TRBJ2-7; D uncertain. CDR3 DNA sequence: TGTGCCAGCAGTGACGTCCGGACCGCCGAATTCTACGAGCAGTACCTC. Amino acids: CASSDVRTAEFYEQYL.